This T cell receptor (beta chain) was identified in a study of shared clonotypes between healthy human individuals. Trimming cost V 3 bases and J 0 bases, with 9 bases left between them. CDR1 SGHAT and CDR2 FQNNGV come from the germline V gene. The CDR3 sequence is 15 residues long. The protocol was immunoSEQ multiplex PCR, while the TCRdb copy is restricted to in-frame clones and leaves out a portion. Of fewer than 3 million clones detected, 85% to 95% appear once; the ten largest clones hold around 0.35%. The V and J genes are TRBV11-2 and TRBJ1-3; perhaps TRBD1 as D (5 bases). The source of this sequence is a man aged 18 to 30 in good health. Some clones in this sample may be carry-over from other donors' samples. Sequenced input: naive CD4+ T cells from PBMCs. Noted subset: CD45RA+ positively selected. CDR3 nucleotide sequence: TGTGCCAGCAGCTTTCAGGGCTTCTCTGGAAACACCATATATTTT. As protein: CASSFQGFSGNTIYF.